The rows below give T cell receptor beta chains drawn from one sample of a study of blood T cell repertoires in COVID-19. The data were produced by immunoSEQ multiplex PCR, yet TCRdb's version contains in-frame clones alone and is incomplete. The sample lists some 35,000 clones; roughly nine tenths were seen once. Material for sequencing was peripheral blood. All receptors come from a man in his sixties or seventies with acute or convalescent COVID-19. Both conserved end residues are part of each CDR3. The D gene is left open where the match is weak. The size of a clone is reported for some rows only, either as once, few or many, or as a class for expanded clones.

CDR3 protein: CASSYSAGSMTDTQYF; V gene: TRBV6-2/TRBV6-3; clone size: once; D gene: TRBD2
CDR3 protein: CASSVQGVAKNIQYF; V gene: TRBV27; clone size: -; D gene: TRBD1
CDR3 protein: CASSYSAGTTQETQYF; V gene: TRBV6-5; clone size: -; D gene: -
CDR3 protein: CASSPAGGSDTQYF; V gene: TRBV28; clone size: -; D gene: TRBD2
CDR3 protein: CASSQVVGRHVVSSNEQFF; V gene: TRBV3-1/TRBV3-2; clone size: once; D gene: -
CDR3 protein: CASSLKASGVYNEQFF; V gene: TRBV5-8; clone size: -; D gene: TRBD2
CDR3 protein: CASSVWSGEGTDTQYF; V gene: TRBV9; clone size: -; D gene: -
CDR3 protein: CASSSRGLSLRSPLHF; V gene: TRBV5-6; clone size: few; D gene: -
CDR3 protein: CASSIGQEGNQPQHF; V gene: TRBV19; clone size: -; D gene: -
CDR3 protein: CASSLAQGLNGYTF; V gene: TRBV5-1; clone size: -; D gene: -
CDR3 protein: CASKPYYEQYF; V gene: TRBV2; clone size: -; D gene: -
CDR3 protein: CATSRSRVGTGEQYF; V gene: TRBV15; clone size: -; D gene: -
CDR3 protein: CASSSPGQGLNQPQHF; V gene: TRBV28; clone size: -; D gene: TRBD1
CDR3 protein: CATSDTRGTDTQYF; V gene: TRBV24-1; clone size: once; D gene: -
CDR3 protein: CASSQDNYGYTF; V gene: TRBV6-5; clone size: -; D gene: -
CDR3 protein: CAISEFRQGADGYTF; V gene: TRBV10-3; clone size: -; D gene: TRBD1
CDR3 protein: CARGGLAGVGSTDTQYF; V gene: TRBV2; clone size: -; D gene: TRBD2
CDR3 protein: CASSLGYSGGDGTEAFF; V gene: TRBV28; clone size: -; D gene: TRBD1
CDR3 protein: CASTPRIQGSSGYGYTF; V gene: TRBV27; clone size: -; D gene: -
CDR3 protein: CSAGRAYEQYF; V gene: TRBV20-1; clone size: -; D gene: TRBD2
CDR3 protein: CASSSGLVNEQFF; V gene: TRBV7-8; clone size: once; D gene: TRBD2
CDR3 protein: CASSLSKGDQPQHF; V gene: TRBV27; clone size: once; D gene: -
CDR3 protein: CASSFGGSTDTQYF; V gene: TRBV5-1; clone size: -; D gene: TRBD2
CDR3 protein: CASSLVGDRGNEQFF; V gene: TRBV5-1; clone size: -; D gene: TRBD1
CDR3 protein: CASSYWAAGKNTEAFF; V gene: TRBV6-5; clone size: -; D gene: -
CDR3 protein: CASSLTGISYEQYF; V gene: TRBV27; clone size: -; D gene: TRBD1
CDR3 protein: CASSAIRGGNEQFF; V gene: TRBV6-4; clone size: medium-sized; D gene: -
CDR3 protein: CASSPRGGGEKLFF; V gene: TRBV5-6; clone size: -; D gene: -
CDR3 protein: CSVETRDYLMNEQFF; V gene: TRBV29-1; clone size: -; D gene: TRBD2
CDR3 protein: CASIGLETHGRNYGYTF; V gene: TRBV19; clone size: -; D gene: -
CDR3 protein: CASSLERGGRNQPQHF; V gene: TRBV7-2; clone size: -; D gene: -
CDR3 protein: CASIYIPGQSGDEQYF; V gene: TRBV2; clone size: -; D gene: TRBD1
CDR3 protein: CASSPWDRISNQPQHF; V gene: TRBV19; clone size: -; D gene: TRBD1
CDR3 protein: CASSRDRGNQPQHF; V gene: TRBV7-8; clone size: -; D gene: TRBD1
CDR3 protein: CASRHADFWNTGELFF; V gene: TRBV5-4; clone size: -; D gene: -
CDR3 protein: CASSYDTNTEAFF; V gene: TRBV7-2; clone size: -; D gene: -
CDR3 protein: CASSQVRREKGSEQYF; V gene: TRBV3-1/TRBV3-2; clone size: -; D gene: TRBD2
CDR3 protein: CASSQNTEAFF; V gene: TRBV2; clone size: once; D gene: -
CDR3 protein: CASSPSQGAGEQYF; V gene: TRBV18; clone size: -; D gene: TRBD1
CDR3 protein: CASSEGTRLLTGELFF; V gene: TRBV19; clone size: -; D gene: -
CDR3 protein: CASSLNAGDNYGYTF; V gene: TRBV7-2; clone size: -; D gene: -
CDR3 protein: CASSLSGGQETQYF; V gene: TRBV5-1; clone size: -; D gene: -
CDR3 protein: CASRRQGSGGYTF; V gene: TRBV6-5; clone size: -; D gene: TRBD1
CDR3 protein: CASSVGREAPLHF; V gene: TRBV9; clone size: once; D gene: -
CDR3 protein: CASSEGTVSYNEQFF; V gene: TRBV2; clone size: -; D gene: -
CDR3 protein: CASSLGLADNEQFF; V gene: TRBV7-7; clone size: -; D gene: TRBD2
CDR3 protein: CAISESAPEEGGYTF; V gene: TRBV10-3; clone size: -; D gene: -
CDR3 protein: CASSQGLAGGTGELFF; V gene: TRBV4-3; clone size: -; D gene: TRBD2
CDR3 protein: CASSQDRGGNQPQHF; V gene: TRBV3-1/TRBV3-2; clone size: -; D gene: -
CDR3 protein: CASSLRQTYEQYF; V gene: TRBV28; clone size: -; D gene: -
CDR3 protein: CASSQDSDRVNQPQHF; V gene: TRBV4-3; clone size: once; D gene: TRBD1
CDR3 protein: CASSLGTATEAFF; V gene: TRBV3-1/TRBV3-2; clone size: -; D gene: TRBD1
CDR3 protein: CASSETAVPGGRTEAFF; V gene: TRBV6-1; clone size: -; D gene: TRBD1
CDR3 protein: CASSPGLATYNEQFF; V gene: TRBV7-8; clone size: once; D gene: TRBD2
CDR3 protein: CATSDFRGIVTDTQYF; V gene: TRBV24-1; clone size: few; D gene: -
CDR3 protein: CASSLYGRVSYEQYF; V gene: TRBV5-6; clone size: -; D gene: TRBD2
CDR3 protein: CASSQDPGDEQYF; V gene: TRBV3-1/TRBV3-2; clone size: -; D gene: -